Following are 8 T cell receptor beta chains from one sample sequenced in a study of OX40 agonist ivuxolimab in advanced cancers. Assay used: immunoSEQ multiplex PCR; TCRdb lists only in-frame clones, some missing. The sample has about 150,000 clones, about nine tenths seen once. Here the sequenced sample was CD4+ or CD8+ T cells sorted from blood, taken in a trial of the OX40 agonist ivuxolimab. The receptor source for this set is an adult with an advanced solid tumor such as melanoma, head and neck, liver or kidney cancer.

The rearrangement links TRBV5-1 to TRBJ2-7; 9 bases are shared with TRBD2. The germline CDR1 and CDR2 sequences are SGHRS and YFSETQ. This CDR3 has 15 residues. With V trimmed by 2 bases and J by 3 bases, 6 bases remained unmatched. The CDR3 here is CASSFRLAENYEQYF. The DNA of the CDR3 is TGCGCCAGCAGCTTTCGACTAGCGGAGAACTACGAGCAGTACTTC.

This chain connects TRBV19 to TRBJ1-5; unclear D gene. From germline, CDR1 is LNHDA and CDR2 SQIVND (reference sequence). V lost 0 bases and J 11 bases, leaving 11 bases between the germline ends. The CDR3 length is 13 residues. The DNA of the CDR3 is TGTGCCAGTAGTATAGAATATATGGAGACCCAGCATTTT. Protein: CASSIEYMETQHF.

V usage is TRBV7-8 and J usage is TRBJ1-1; TRBD1 matches at 8 bases. The V gene end was trimmed by 5 bases and the J gene end by 1 base; junction bases not matched to a gene: 12. In germline, CDR1 is SGHVS, CDR2 FQNEAQ. The CDR3 runs 17 residues. CDR3 in DNA: TGTGCCAGCAGCATCCTTTTCCCGGGACAGGCGAACACTGAAGCTTTCTTT. This encodes CASSILFPGQANTEAFF.

This clone was seen only once. The J gene is TRBJ1-5, the V gene TRBV6-1; 7 nucleotides match TRBD1. Germline loops: CDR1 MNHNS, CDR2 SASEGT. With V trimmed by 3 bases and J by 6 bases, 5 bases remained unmatched. This CDR3 spans 14 amino acids. This chain's CDR3 is CASSETGWGQPQHF. In DNA, the CDR3 is TGTGCCAGCAGTGAGACAGGGTGGGGTCAGCCCCAGCATTTT.

V gene TRBV28 combines with J gene TRBJ1-4; 7 bases agree with TRBD1. Unmatched junction bases numbered 35, after V lost 6 bases and J lost 4 bases. This CDR3 has 24 amino acids. Germline CDR1 reads MDHEN; CDR2 reads SYDVKM. This CDR3 reads CASSPIETKLGSRLGQKSNEKLFF. In DNA, the CDR3 is TGTGCCAGCAGCCCCATTGAAACAAAACTCGGCTCTCGTCTGGGACAGAAAAGTAATGAAAAACTGTTTTTT.

This chain joins TRBV5-1 and TRBJ2-1; D gene uncertain. Trimming stripped 4 bases from V and 4 bases from J, with 12 bases between. CDR3 size: 14 residues. Per the germline V gene, CDR1 is SGHRS and CDR2 is YFSETQ. The chain's CDR3 is CASSDQGRYNEQFF. The CDR3 DNA reads as TGCGCCAGCAGCGACCAAGGACGGTACAATGAGCAGTTCTTC.

The chain joins TRBV5-1 to TRBJ2-5; the match to TRBD1 covers 8 bases. Germline V gene sequence: CDR1 SGHRS, CDR2 YFSETQ. CDR3 length: 18 amino acids. V was clipped by 0 bases and J by 4 bases; unmatched bases: 14. CDR3 DNA: TGCGCCAGCAGCTTGGGAGGGACAGGAACATTCCCAAGAGAGACCCAGTACTTC. Amino acid sequence: CASSLGGTGTFPRETQYF. Variable domain in full (rest from reference TRBV5-1 and TRBJ2-5): KAGVTQTPRYLIKTRGQQVTLSCSPISGHRSVSWYQQTPGQGLQFLFEYFSETQRNKGNFPGRFSGRQFSNSRSEMNVSTLELGDSALYLCASSLGGTGTFPRETQYFGPGTRLLVL.

The V and J genes are TRBV19 and TRBJ2-1; 13 positions agree with TRBD2. There are 15 residues in the CDR3. Trimming at V came to 8 bases and at J to 7 bases, leaving 8 bases not matched to a gene. Germline CDR1 reads LNHDA; CDR2 reads SQIVND (reference sequence). This CDR3 is CASGRLAGGGNEQFF. The CDR3 coding sequence is TGTGCCAGTGGCAGACTAGCGGGAGGAGGTAATGAGCAGTTCTTC.